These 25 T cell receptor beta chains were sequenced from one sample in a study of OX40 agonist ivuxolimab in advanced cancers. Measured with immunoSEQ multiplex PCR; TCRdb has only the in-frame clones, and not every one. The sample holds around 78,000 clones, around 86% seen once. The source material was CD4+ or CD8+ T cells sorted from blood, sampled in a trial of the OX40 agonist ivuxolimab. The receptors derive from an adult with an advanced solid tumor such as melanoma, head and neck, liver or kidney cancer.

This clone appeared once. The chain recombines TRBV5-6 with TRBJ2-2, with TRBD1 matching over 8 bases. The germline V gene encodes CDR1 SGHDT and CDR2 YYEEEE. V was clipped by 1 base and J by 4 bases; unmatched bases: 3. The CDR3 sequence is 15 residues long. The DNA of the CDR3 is TGTGCCAGCAGCTTGAGACAGGGGCGCACCGGGGAGCTGTTTTTT. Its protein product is CASSLRQGRTGELFF.

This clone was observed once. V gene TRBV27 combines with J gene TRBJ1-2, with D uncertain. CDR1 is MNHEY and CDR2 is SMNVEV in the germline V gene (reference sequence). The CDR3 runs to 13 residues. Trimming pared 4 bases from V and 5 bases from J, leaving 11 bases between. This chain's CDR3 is CASSSDQEYGYTF. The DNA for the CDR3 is TGTGCCAGCAGTTCCGATCAAGAATATGGCTACACCTTC.

The CDR3 DNA follows: TGTGCCAGCAGCTTACGAATTAGTAGGGGCCGAAGGGGGGCTTTCTTT. Its protein product is CASSLRISRGRRGAFF. This sequence joins TRBV7-3 and TRBJ1-1; TRBD1 is a possible D gene (6 bases). CDR3 length: 16 residues. Germline V lookup: CDR1 SGHTA, CDR2 FQGTGA. V was shortened by 2 bases and J by 11 bases, with 24 bases between the two germline ends.

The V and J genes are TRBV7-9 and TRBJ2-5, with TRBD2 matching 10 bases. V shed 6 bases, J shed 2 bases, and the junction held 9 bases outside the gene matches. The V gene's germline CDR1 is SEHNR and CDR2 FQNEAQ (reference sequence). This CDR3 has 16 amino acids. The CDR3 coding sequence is TGTGCCAGCAGTCAGGGGCGAGCGGGAGGGCAAGAGACCCAGTACTTC. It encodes CASSQGRAGGQETQYF.

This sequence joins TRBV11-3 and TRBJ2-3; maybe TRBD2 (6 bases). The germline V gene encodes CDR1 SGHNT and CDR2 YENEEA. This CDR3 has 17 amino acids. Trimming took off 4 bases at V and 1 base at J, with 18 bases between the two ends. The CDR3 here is CASSSTLRGARTDTQYF. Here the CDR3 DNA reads TGTGCCAGCAGCTCAACGTTGCGCGGGGCACGCACAGATACGCAGTATTTT.

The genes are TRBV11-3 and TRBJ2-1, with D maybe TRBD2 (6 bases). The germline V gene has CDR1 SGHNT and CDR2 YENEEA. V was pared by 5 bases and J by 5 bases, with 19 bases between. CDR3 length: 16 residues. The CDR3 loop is CASSRRGWAPDNEQFF. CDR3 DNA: TGTGCCAGCAGCCGGAGGGGTTGGGCGCCTGACAATGAGCAGTTCTTC.

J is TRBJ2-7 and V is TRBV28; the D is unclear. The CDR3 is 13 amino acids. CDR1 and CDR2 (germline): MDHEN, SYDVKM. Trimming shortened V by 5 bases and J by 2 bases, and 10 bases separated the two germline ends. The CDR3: CASSRTSPYEQYF. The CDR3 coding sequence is TGTGCCAGCAGTAGGACCTCCCCCTACGAGCAGTACTTC.

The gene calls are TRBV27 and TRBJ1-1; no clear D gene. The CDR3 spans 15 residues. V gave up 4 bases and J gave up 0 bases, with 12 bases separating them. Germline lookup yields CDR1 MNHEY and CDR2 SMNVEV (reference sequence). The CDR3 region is CASSSSPHMNTEAFF. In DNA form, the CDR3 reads TGTGCCAGCAGTTCCAGTCCTCACATGAACACTGAAGCTTTCTTT.

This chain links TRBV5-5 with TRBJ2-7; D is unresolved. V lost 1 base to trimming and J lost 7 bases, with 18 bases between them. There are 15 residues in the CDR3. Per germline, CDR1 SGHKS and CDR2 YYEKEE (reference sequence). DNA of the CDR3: TGTGCCAGCAGCTTGCTCCACGCGGATCCTCGGGAGCAGTACTTC. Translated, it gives CASSLLHADPREQYF.

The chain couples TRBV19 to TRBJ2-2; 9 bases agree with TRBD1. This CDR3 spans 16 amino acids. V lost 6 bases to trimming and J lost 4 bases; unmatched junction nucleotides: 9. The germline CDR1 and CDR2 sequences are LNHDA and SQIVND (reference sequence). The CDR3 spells CASRGSGTGSTGELFF. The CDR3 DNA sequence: TGTGCCAGTAGAGGTTCCGGGACAGGGAGCACCGGGGAGCTGTTTTTT.

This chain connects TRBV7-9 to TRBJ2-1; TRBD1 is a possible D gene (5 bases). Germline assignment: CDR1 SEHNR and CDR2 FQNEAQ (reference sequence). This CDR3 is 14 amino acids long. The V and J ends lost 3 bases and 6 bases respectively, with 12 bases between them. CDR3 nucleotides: TGTGCCAGCAGCTTGGACATGTTGCCCAATGAGCAGTTCTTC. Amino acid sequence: CASSLDMLPNEQFF.

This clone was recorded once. This CDR3 is CASSLVQGGTEAFF. The CDR3 nucleotides read TGCGCCAGCAGCTTGGTTCAGGGTGGCACTGAAGCTTTCTTT. The V gene is TRBV5-1, the J gene TRBJ1-1, with D possibly TRBD1 on 5 matching bases. This CDR3 comprises 14 residues. Germline values: CDR1 SGHRS, CDR2 YFSETQ. Trimming left V 0 bases short and J 4 bases short, with 10 bases between. The whole variable domain, filled in from reference TRBV5-1 and TRBJ1-1, reads KAGVTQTPRYLIKTRGQQVTLSCSPISGHRSVSWYQQTPGQGLQFLFEYFSETQRNKGNFPGRFSGRQFSNSRSEMNVSTLELGDSALYLCASSLVQGGTEAFFGQGTRLTVV.

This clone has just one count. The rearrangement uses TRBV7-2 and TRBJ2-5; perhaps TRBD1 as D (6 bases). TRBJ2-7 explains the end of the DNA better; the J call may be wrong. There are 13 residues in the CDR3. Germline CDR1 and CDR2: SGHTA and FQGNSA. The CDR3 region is CASSLQGLGEQYF. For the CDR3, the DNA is TGTGCCAGCAGCTTACAGGGGCTGGGCGAGCAGTACTTC.

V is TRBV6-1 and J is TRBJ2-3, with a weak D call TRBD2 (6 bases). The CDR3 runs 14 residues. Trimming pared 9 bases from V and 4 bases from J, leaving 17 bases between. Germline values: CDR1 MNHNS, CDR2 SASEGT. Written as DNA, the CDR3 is TGTGCCAGATGCCGGGACTCCGCCTCAGATACGCAGTATTTT. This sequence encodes CARCRDSASDTQYF.

The CDR3 DNA is TGCGCCAGCAGCCAAGATCGTGGCTTGAACTCTGGAAACACCATATATTTT. It translates to CASSQDRGLNSGNTIYF. The V call is TRBV4-1, the J call TRBJ1-3; D gene uncertain. The CDR3 totals 17 residues. The ends were cut back, 0 bases at V and 0 bases at J, with 12 bases in the middle. Per germline, CDR1 MGHRA and CDR2 YSYEKL.

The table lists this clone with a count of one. CDR3 sequence: CASSFWANSGVSTDTQYF. In DNA form, the CDR3 reads TGTGCCAGCAGTTTTTGGGCCAATAGCGGGGTGAGCACAGATACGCAGTATTTT. The V gene is TRBV28, the J gene TRBJ2-3; the match to TRBD2 covers 8 bases. The CDR3 is 18 amino acids. The V gene end was trimmed by 3 bases and the J gene end by 0 bases; junction bases not matched to a gene: 11. Germline-derived CDR1 and CDR2 are MDHEN and SYDVKM.

This chain's CDR3 is CASSQSAGDWGEQFF. CDR3 coding DNA: TGTGCCAGCAGCCAATCAGCGGGAGACTGGGGAGAGCAGTTCTTC. The chain carries TRBV5-4 and TRBJ2-1; 8 positions match TRBD2. From germline, CDR1 is SGHNT and CDR2 YYREEE (reference sequence). With V trimmed by 4 bases and J by 10 bases, 13 bases remained unmatched. The CDR3 has 15 amino acids.

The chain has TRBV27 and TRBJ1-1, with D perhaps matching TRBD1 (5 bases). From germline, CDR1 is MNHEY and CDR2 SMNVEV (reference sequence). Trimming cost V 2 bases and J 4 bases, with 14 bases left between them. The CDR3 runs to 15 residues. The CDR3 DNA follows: TGTGCCAGCAGTTTAGGGAAGGGGATGAGCACTGAAGCTTTCTTT. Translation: CASSLGKGMSTEAFF.

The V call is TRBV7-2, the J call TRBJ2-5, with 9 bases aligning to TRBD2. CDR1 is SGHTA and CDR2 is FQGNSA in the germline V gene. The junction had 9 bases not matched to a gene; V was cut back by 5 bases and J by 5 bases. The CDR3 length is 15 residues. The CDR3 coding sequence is TGTGCCAGCAGCGAGCTGGGGGCGGGGGGGGAGACCCAGTACTTC. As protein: CASSELGAGGETQYF.

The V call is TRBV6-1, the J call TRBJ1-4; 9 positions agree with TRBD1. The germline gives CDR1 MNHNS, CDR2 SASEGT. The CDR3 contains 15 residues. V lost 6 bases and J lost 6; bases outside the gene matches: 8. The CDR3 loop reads CASRAGQGRDEKLFF. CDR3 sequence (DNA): TGTGCCAGCAGGGCCGGACAGGGGAGGGATGAAAAACTGTTTTTT.

The CDR3 loop is CASSLFGRSNQPQHF. Here the CDR3 DNA reads TGTGCCAGCAGCTTATTCGGAAGGAGCAATCAGCCCCAGCATTTT. This rearrangement joins TRBV7-2 to TRBJ1-5, with D uncertain. V was shortened by 2 bases and J by 1 base, with 9 bases between the two germline ends. CDR1 and CDR2 (germline): SGHTA, FQGNSA. The CDR3 is made up of 15 amino acids.

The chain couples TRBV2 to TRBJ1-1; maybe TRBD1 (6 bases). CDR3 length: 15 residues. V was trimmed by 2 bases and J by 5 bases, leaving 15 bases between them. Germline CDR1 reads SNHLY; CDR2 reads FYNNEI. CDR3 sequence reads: CASSETGMVVTEAFF. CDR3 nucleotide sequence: TGTGCCAGCAGTGAAACAGGGATGGTTGTAACTGAAGCTTTCTTT. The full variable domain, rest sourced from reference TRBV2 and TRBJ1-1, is EPEVTQTPSHQVTQMGQEVILRCVPISNHLYFYWYRQILGQKVEFLVSFYNNEISEKSEIFDDQFSVERPDGSNFTLKIRSTKLEDSAMYFCASSETGMVVTEAFFGQGTRLTVV.

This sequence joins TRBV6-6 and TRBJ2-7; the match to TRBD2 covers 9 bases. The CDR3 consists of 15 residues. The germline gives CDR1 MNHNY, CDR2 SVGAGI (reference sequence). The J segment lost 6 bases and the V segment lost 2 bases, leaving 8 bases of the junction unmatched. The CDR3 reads CASSYESSGSSEQYF. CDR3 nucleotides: TGTGCCAGCAGTTACGAGAGTAGCGGGAGCTCCGAGCAGTACTTC.

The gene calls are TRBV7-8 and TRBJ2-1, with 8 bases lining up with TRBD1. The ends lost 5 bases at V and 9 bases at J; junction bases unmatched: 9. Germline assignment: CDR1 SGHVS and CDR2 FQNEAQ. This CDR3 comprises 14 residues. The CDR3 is CASSEATGAGEQFF. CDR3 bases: TGTGCCAGCAGCGAGGCGACAGGGGCCGGTGAGCAGTTCTTC.

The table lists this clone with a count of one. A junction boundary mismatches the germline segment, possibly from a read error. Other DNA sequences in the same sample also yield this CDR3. The CDR3 loop is CASSRASGVGEQFF. CDR3 DNA: TGTGCCAGCAGCAGGGCTAGCGGGGTGGGTGAGCAATTCTTC. The rearrangement joins TRBV7-3 to TRBJ2-1, with TRBD2 matching 9 bases. The germline V gene has CDR1 SGHTA and CDR2 FQGTGA. This CDR3 comprises 14 residues.